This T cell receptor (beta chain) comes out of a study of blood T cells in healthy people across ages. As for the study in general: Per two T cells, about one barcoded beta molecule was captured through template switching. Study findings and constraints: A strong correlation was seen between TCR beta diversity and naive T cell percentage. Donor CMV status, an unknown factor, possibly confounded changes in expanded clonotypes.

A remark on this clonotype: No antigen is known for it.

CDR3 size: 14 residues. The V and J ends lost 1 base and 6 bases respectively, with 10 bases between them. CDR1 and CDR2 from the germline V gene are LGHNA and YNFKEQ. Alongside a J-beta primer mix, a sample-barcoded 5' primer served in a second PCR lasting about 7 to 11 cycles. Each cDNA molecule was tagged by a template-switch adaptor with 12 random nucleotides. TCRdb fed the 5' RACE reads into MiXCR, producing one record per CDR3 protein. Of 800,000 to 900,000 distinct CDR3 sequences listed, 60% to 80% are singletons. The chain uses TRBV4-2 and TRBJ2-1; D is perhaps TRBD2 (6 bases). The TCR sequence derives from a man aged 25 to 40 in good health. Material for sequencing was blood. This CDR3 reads CASSQGGTPNEQFF. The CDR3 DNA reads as TGTGCCAGCAGCCAAGGCGGGACTCCCAATGAGCAGTTCTTC.